This TCR beta chain is drawn from a study of beta chain bispecific antibodies for T cell cancers. On the study more broadly: Jurkat cells expressed TRBV12-3; HPB-ALL cells expressed TRBV5-5.

Broader study findings: The leukemia cells, rather than normal T cells, gave most of the targeted TRBV signal.

Expansion lasted 3 days, with either anti-CD3 antibody OKT3 or CD3/CD28 beads. Cocultures held around 50,000 normal T cells, around 50,000 targets, and bispecific antibody. Looked up from germline, CDR1 is SEHNR and CDR2 is FQNEAQ (reference sequence). The CDR3 covers 16 residues. Losses at the gene ends were 5 bases for V and 0 bases for J; bases not matched to a gene: 9. Clonotype quantities came from unique molecular identifier barcode counts. TCRdb recomputed calls from the 5' RACE reads with MiXCR, one row per CDR3 protein. There are some 21,000 distinct CDR3 sequences in the sample; approximately 2.4% occur only once, and approximately 30% lies in the top ten. This clonotype was found many times. No antigen is known for it.

Input material: healthy donor T cells cultured with leukemia cells. V and J are TRBV7-9 and TRBJ2-7, with TRBD1 matching over 8 bases. This TCR derives from a human donor in good health. Some clones in this sample may be carry-over from other donors' samples. The CDR3: CASSPWTGTSSYEQYF. CDR3 bases: TGTGCCAGCAGCCCTTGGACAGGGACGAGCTCCTACGAGCAGTACTTC. The full variable domain, rest sourced from reference TRBV7-9 and TRBJ2-7, is DTGVSQNPRHKITKRGQNVTFRCDPISEHNRLYWYRQTLGQGPEFLTYFQNEAQLEKSRLLSDRFSAERPKGSFSTLEIQRTEQGDSAMYLCASSPWTGTSSYEQYFGPGTRLTVT.